The entry below gives a single T cell receptor beta chain sequence along with its context. The antigen is not known. Three rounds of nested PCR, following a modified ARM-PCR protocol, produced the TCRbeta library. TCRdb re-called the multiplex PCR reads with MiXCR, one entry per CDR3 protein. The sample has some 120,000 distinct CDR3 sequences, 55% to 75% seen once. The sample originates from a study of tumor and adjacent non-tumor tissue in lung cancer. Background on the study: Histology: around twelve adenocarcinoma, a couple of squamous cell carcinoma, 1 small cell lung cancer. Some 4.2 million productive TCRbeta reads were obtained per sample on average.

CDR1 DFQATT and CDR2 SNEGSKA come from the germline V gene (reference sequence). V shed 6 bases and J 0 bases; nucleotides not matched to a gene: 14. The CDR3 covers 17 residues. Study outcomes and limitations: In normal lung, the top 100 clones were significantly more dominant than in tumor. Compared with tumor, normal lung showed significantly lower TCR diversity.

This sample's RNA came from whole unsorted tissue. The chain links TRBV20-1 to TRBJ2-3; 8 bases align to TRBD2. Sequencing used lung tumor tissue. The receptor's source is a man aged 30-40 years with non-small cell lung cancer. CDR3 loop: CSASHRGGSTSTDTQYF. CDR3 DNA sequence: TGCAGTGCCAGTCATCGGGGGGGCTCAACTAGCACAGATACGCAGTATTTT.